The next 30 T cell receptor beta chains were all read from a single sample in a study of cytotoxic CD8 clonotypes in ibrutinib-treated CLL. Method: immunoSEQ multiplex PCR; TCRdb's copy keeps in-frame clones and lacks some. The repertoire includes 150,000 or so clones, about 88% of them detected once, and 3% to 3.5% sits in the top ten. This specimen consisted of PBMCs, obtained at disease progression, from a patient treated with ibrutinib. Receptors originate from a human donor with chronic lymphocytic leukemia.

The CDR3: CASSFSPDTYEQYF. Here the CDR3 DNA reads TGCGCCAGCAGCTTCTCTCCCGATACCTACGAGCAGTACTTC. V gene TRBV5-1 combines with J gene TRBJ2-7; D is ambiguous. CDR3 length equals 14 residues. The germline V and J ends were trimmed by 2 bases and 2 bases, with 11 bases remaining between them. Germline V gene lookup returns CDR1 SGHRS and CDR2 YFSETQ.

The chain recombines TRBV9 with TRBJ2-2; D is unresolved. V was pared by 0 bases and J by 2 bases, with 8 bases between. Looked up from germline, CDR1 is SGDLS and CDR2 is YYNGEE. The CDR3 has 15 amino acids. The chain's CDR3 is CASSVGAPNTGELFF. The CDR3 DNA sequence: TGTGCCAGCAGCGTAGGGGCCCCTAACACCGGGGAGCTGTTTTTT.

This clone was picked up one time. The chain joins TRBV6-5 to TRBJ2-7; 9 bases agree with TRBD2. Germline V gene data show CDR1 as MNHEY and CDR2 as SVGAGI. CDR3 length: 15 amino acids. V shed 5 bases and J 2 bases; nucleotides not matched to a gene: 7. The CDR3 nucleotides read TGTGCCAGCAGTACCTTAGCGGGAGCCGCCTACGAGCAGTACTTC. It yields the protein CASSTLAGAAYEQYF.

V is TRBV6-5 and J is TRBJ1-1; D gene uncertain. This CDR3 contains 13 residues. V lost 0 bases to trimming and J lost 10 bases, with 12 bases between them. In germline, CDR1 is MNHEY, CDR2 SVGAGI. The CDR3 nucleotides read TGTGCCAGCAGTTACTCGACGGCTCCTGGAGCTTTCTTT. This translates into CASSYSTAPGAFF.

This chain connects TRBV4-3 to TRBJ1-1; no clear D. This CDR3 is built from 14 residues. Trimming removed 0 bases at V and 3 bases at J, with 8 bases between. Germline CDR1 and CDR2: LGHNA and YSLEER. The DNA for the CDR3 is TGCGCCAGCAGCCAAGATTTGGGAGACACTGAAGCTTTCTTT. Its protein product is CASSQDLGDTEAFF.

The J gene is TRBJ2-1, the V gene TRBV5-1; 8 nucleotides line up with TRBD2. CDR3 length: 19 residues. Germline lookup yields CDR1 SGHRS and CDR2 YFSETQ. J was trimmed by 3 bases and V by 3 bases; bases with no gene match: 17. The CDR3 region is CASSSGPGFGGDSYNEQFF. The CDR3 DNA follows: TGCGCCAGCAGCTCCGGTCCCGGGTTCGGGGGGGATAGCTACAATGAGCAGTTCTTC. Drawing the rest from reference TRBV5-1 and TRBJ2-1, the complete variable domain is KAGVTQTPRYLIKTRGQQVTLSCSPISGHRSVSWYQQTPGQGLQFLFEYFSETQRNKGNFPGRFSGRQFSNSRSEMNVSTLELGDSALYLCASSSGPGFGGDSYNEQFFGPGTRLTVL.

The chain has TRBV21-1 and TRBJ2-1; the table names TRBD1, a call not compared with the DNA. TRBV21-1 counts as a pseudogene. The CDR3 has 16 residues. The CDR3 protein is CASSKIPGTGANEQFF. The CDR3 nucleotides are TGTGCCAGCAGCAAGATCCCCGGGACAGGGGCCAATGAGCAGTTCTTC.

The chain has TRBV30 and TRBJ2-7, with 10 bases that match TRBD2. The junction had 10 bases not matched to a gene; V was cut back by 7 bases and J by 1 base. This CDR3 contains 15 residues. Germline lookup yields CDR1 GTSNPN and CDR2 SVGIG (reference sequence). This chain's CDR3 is CASVPSGSGSYEQYF. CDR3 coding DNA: TGTGCCTCGGTTCCTAGCGGGAGTGGTTCCTACGAGCAGTACTTC.

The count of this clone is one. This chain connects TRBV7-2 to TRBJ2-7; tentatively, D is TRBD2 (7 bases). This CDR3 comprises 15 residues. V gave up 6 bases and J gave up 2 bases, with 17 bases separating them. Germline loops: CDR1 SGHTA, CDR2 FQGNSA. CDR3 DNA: TGTGCCAGCAGTCAAGGGGGGGGTACAGCCTACGAGCAGTACTTC. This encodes CASSQGGGTAYEQYF.

DNA for the CDR3: TGTGCCAGCAGTTCATTGAAGCAGGGACTGAGTAACACCGGGGAGCTGTTTTTT. Residues: CASSSLKQGLSNTGELFF. The rearrangement uses TRBV27 and TRBJ2-2; possibly TRBD2 for D (6 bases). The germline CDR1 and CDR2 sequences are MNHEY and SMNVEV (reference sequence). V lost 4 bases, J lost 2 bases, and 20 bases lay in between. The CDR3 is 18 residues long.

Here the CDR3 DNA reads TGTGCCTGGAGTGCCCGACGGGGAGGGGAAAAACTGTTTTTT. Amino acid sequence: CAWSARRGGEKLFF. The rearrangement uses TRBV30 and TRBJ1-4; D call uncertain. The V end was cut by 1 base, the J end by 8 bases, with 14 bases between. Germline CDR1 is GTSNPN and CDR2 is SVGIG (reference sequence). The CDR3 has 14 residues.

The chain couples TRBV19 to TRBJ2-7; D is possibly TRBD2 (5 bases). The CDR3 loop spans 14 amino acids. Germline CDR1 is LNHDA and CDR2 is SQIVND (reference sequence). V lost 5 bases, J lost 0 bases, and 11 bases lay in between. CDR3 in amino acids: CASSSRGVSYEQYF. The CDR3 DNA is TGTGCCAGTAGTTCACGGGGAGTCTCCTACGAGCAGTACTTC.

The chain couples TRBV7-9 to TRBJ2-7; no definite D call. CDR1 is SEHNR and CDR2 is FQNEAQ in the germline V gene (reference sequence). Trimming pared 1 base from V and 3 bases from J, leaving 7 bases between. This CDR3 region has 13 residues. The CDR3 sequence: CASSLEPVYEQYF. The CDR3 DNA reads TGTGCCAGCAGCTTAGAGCCTGTCTACGAGCAGTACTTC. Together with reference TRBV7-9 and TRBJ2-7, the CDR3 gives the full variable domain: DTGVSQNPRHKITKRGQNVTFRCDPISEHNRLYWYRQTLGQGPEFLTYFQNEAQLEKSRLLSDRFSAERPKGSFSTLEIQRTEQGDSAMYLCASSLEPVYEQYFGPGTRLTVT.

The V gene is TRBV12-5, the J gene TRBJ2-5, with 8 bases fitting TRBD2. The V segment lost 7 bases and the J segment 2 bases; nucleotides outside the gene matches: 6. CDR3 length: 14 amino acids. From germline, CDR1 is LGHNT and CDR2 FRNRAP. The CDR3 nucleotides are TGTGCTAGTGCCCTCACTAGCGGACAAGAGACCCAGTACTTC. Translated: CASALTSGQETQYF.

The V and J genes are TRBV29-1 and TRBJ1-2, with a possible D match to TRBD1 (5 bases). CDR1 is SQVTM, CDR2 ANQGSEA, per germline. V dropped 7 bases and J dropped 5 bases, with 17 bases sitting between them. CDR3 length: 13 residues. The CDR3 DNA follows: TGCAGCGCTTCCCGGGACGGCGGATATGGCTACACCTTC. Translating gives CSASRDGGYGYTF.

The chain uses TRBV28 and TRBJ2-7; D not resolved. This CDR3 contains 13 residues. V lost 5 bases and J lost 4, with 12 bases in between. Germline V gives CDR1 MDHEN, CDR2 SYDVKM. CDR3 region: CASSPTDFYEQYF. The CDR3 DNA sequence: TGTGCCAGCAGTCCAACCGATTTTTACGAGCAGTACTTC. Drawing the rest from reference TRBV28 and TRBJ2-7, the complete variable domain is DVKVTQSSRYLVKRTGEKVFLECVQDMDHENMFWYRQDPGLGLRLIYFSYDVKMKEKGDIPEGYSVSREKKERFSLILESASTNQTSMYLCASSPTDFYEQYFGPGTRLTVT.

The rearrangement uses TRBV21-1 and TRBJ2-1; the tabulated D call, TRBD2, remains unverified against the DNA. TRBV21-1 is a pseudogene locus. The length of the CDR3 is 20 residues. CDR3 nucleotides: TGTGCCAGCAGCAAGGGGAGCCGGACTAGCGGGAGGGGGTCGTACAATGAGCAGTTCTTC. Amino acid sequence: CASSKGSRTSGRGSYNEQFF.

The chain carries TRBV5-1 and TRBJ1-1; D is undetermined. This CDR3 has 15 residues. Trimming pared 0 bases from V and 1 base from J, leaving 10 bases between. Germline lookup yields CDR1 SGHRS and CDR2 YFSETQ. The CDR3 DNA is TGCGCCAGCAGCTTGGGTCCAAATGGGAACACTGAAGCTTTCTTT. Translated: CASSLGPNGNTEAFF.

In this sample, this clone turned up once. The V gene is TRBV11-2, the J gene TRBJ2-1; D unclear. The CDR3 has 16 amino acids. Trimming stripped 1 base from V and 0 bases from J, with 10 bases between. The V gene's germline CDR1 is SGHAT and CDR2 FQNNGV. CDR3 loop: CASSLVSANSYNEQFF. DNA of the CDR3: TGTGCCAGCAGCTTAGTTTCGGCGAACTCCTACAATGAGCAGTTCTTC.

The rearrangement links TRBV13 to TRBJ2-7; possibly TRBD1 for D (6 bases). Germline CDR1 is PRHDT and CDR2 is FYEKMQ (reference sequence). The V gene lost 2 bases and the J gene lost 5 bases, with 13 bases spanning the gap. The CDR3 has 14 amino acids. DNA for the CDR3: TGTGCCAGCAGCTTATGGACAGCGGCCCACGAGCAGTACTTC. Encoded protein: CASSLWTAAHEQYF.

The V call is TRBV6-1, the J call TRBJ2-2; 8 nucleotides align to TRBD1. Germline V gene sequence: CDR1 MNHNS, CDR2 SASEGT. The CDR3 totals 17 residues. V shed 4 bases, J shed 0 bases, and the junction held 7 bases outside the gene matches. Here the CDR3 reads CASSGIRTGPNTGELFF. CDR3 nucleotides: TGTGCCAGCAGTGGTATTCGGACAGGGCCGAACACCGGGGAGCTGTTTTTT.

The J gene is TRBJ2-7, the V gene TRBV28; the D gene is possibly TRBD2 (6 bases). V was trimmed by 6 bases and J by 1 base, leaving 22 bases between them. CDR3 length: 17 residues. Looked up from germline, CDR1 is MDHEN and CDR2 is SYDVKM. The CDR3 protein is CASRLAVGRLNSYEQYF. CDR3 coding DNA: TGTGCCAGCAGGTTGGCTGTAGGGAGGTTAAATTCCTACGAGCAGTACTTC.

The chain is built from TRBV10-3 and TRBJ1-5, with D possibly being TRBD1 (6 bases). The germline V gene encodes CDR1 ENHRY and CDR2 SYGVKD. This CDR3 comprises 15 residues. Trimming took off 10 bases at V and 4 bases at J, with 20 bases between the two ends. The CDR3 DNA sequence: TGTGCCACCACTCTGGGGGGCGGCGAAAATCAGCCCCAGCATTTT. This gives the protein CATTLGGGENQPQHF.

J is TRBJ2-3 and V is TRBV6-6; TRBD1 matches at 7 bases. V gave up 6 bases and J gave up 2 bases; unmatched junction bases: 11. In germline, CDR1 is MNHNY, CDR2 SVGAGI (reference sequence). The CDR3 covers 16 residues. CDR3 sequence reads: CASRDRVEVDTDTQYF. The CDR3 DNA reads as TGTGCCAGCAGAGACAGGGTTGAGGTTGACACAGATACGCAGTATTTT.

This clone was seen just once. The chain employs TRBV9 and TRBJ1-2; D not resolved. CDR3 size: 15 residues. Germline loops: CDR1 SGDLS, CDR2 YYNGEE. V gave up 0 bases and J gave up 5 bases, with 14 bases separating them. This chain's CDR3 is CASSVARGFSYGYTF. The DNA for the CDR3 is TGTGCCAGCAGCGTAGCTAGAGGGTTCTCATATGGCTACACCTTC.

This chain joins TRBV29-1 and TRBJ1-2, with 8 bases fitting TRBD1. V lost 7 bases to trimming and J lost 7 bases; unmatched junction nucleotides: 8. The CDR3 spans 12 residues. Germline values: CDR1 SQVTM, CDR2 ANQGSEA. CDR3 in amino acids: CSDIKGTGGYTF. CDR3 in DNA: TGCAGCGATATAAAAGGGACAGGTGGCTACACCTTC. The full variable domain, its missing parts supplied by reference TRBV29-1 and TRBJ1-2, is SAVISQKPSRDICQRGTSLTIQCQVDSQVTMMFWYRQQPGQSLTLIATANQGSEATYESGFVIDKFPISRPNLTFSTLTVSNMSPEDSSIYLCSDIKGTGGYTFGSGTRLTVV.

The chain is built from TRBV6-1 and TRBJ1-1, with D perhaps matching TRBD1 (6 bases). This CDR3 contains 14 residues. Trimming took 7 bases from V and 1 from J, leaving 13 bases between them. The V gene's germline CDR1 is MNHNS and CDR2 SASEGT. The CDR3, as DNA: TGTGCCAGCACCAATGTCAGGGGGAACACTGAAGCTTTCTTT. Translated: CASTNVRGNTEAFF.

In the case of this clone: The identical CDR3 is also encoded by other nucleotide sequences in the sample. The CDR3 loop is CAWSVSGTEAFF. The CDR3 DNA follows: TGTGCCTGGAGTGTCTCGGGAACTGAAGCTTTCTTT. The rearrangement joins TRBV30 to TRBJ1-1, with no clear D. Germline lookup yields CDR1 GTSNPN and CDR2 SVGIG (reference sequence). V was shortened by 0 bases and J by 5 bases, with 7 bases between the two germline ends. This CDR3 is built from 12 residues.

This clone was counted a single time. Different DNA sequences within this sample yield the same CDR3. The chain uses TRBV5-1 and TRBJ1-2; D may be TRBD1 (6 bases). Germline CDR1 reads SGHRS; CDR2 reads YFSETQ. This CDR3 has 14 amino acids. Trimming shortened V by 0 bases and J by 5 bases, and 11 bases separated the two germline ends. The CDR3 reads CASSLDGGAYGYTF. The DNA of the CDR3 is TGCGCCAGCAGCTTGGATGGGGGCGCGTATGGCTACACCTTC.

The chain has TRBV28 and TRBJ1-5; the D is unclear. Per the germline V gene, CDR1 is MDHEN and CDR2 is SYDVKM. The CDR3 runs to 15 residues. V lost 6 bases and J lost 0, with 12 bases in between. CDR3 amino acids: CASSPTGISNQPQHF. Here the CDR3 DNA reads TGTGCCAGCAGCCCCACCGGAATTAGCAATCAGCCCCAGCATTTT.